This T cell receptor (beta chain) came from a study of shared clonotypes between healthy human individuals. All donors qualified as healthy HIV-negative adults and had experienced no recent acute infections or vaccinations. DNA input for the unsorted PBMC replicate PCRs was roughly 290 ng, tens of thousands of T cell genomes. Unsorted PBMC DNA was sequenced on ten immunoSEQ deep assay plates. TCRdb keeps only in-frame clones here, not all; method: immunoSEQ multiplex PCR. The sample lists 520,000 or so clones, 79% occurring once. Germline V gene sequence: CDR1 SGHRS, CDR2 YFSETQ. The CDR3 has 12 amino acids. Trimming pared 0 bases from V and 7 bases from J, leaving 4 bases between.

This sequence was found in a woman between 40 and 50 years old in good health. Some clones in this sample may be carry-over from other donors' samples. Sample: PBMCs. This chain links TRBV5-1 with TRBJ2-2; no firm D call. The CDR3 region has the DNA TGCGCCAGCAGCTTGGAAGGCGGGGAGCTGTTTTTT. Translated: CASSLEGGELFF.